The present T cell receptor (beta chain) was sequenced within a study of blood T cells in healthy people across ages. A second PCR, run for about 6 to 11 cycles, used a sample-barcoded 5' primer plus a J-beta primer mix. TCRdb reprocessed the 5' RACE reads with MiXCR, giving one entry per CDR3 protein. Among hundreds of thousands of distinct CDR3 sequences, roughly 40% were seen once, and the ten largest hold about an eighth. Sample donors were healthy Caucasian individuals that came from Russia, aged roughly 6 to 100. Total RNA extraction produced at least 5 micrograms (per sample) for the study. Study-wide points: Age advanced and TCR beta diversity per million T cells fell, roughly linearly.

Per germline, CDR1 LGHDT and CDR2 YNNKEL (reference sequence). V gave up 5 bases and J gave up 3 bases, with 13 bases separating them. The CDR3 is 15 amino acids. Notes on this clonotype: What it binds is not known.

The sequenced material came from blood. This TCR was sampled from a man younger than 30 in good health. V and J are TRBV3-1 and TRBJ1-4, with D hard to call. CDR3 loop: CASSGRRKANEKLFF. CDR3 coding DNA: TGTGCCAGCAGCGGGCGCAGGAAAGCTAATGAAAAACTGTTTTTT.